The clone carrying this T cell receptor (beta chain) was found once. These data come from a study of T cell repertoires in ileal Crohn's disease. Libraries were prepared by immunoSEQ multiplex PCR; TCRdb keeps only in-frame clonotypes and omits some of them. The sample includes about 9,600 clones, less than 85% of them seen just once. Trimming took 4 bases from V and 7 from J; bases not matched to a gene: 4. The CDR3 loop spans 12 amino acids. Germline values: CDR1 SGHDT, CDR2 YYEEEE. Source material: ileal tissue. The receptor was isolated from an adult with Crohn's disease. The chain carries TRBV5-6 and TRBJ2-7; 8 bases match TRBD1. The CDR3 nucleotides are TGTGCCAGCAGCGCAGGGGGCAGGGAGCAGTACTTC. Its protein product is CASSAGGREQYF. The entire variable domain, with the rest obtained from reference TRBV5-6 and TRBJ2-7, is as follows: DAGVTQSPTHLIKTRGQQVTLRCSPKSGHDTVSWYQQALGQGPQFIFQYYEEEERQRGNFPDRFSGHQFPNYSSELNVNALLLGDSALYLCASSAGGREQYFGPGTRLTVT.